This paragraph reports one T cell receptor beta chain. Genomic DNA provided the template from which TCR beta VDJ and CDR3 profiles were obtained. TCRdb reprocessed the reads via MiXCR and lists one record per CDR3 protein. In the table there are approximately 160,000 distinct CDR3 sequences, roughly 47% of which are singletons. The data were obtained in a study of CD8+CD57+ T cells in acquired aplastic anemia. Overall study context: An average of roughly 2.9 ug of DNA was obtained from sorted CD4+ and CD8+ cells. Healthy donor CD4+ samples were sequenced to a depth that averaged approximately 9.9 million reads.

Germline-derived CDR1 and CDR2 are DFQATT and SNEGSKA (reference sequence). The ends were cut back, 1 base at V and 12 bases at J, with 16 bases in the middle. This CDR3 region has 12 residues. This receptor was taken from a human donor in good health. The sample consisted of sorted CD4+, CD8+, or CD8+CD57+ T cells (not recorded which) from PBMCs. This chain uses TRBV20-1 with TRBJ2-7; no clear D. The CDR3 region is CSARADYNNLYF. Here the CDR3 DNA reads TGCAGTGCTAGAGCCGATTACAACAACCTGTACTTC.